This T cell receptor (beta chain) came from a study of human T cells and chemical hapten exposure. Findings and limits, study-wide: Sensitizing to DPC left TCRs with a frequency above 1 in 1000 unaltered.

Of note for this clonotype: The antigen remains unidentified.

The V end lost 3 bases, the J end lost 7 bases, and 12 bases lay between the germline ends. This CDR3 is 13 amino acids long. The germline CDR1 and CDR2 sequences are KGHSH and LQKENI. The time point is: healthy volunteer bleed at 6 weeks. Unfractionated whole blood was the source from which total RNA was extracted. TCRdb reprocessed the RACE reads with MiXCR, giving one entry per CDR3 protein. The repertoire includes some 77,000 distinct CDR3 sequences, 8.6% of them detected once, and 1.7% sits in the top ten. The TCR comes from a female donor in good health. Some clones in this sample may be carry-over from other donors' samples. Input material: whole blood. The J gene is TRBJ1-1, the V gene TRBV18; D may be TRBD1 (6 bases). CDR3 sequence reads: CASSPSEGVEAFF. The CDR3 nucleotides read TGTGCCAGCTCACCGTCGGAGGGGGTTGAAGCTTTCTTT.